These 14 T cell receptor beta chains originate from one sample sequenced in a study of blood T cell repertoires in COVID-19. TCRdb keeps only in-frame clones here, not all; method: immunoSEQ multiplex PCR. The repertoire holds 110,000 or so clones, approximately 80% seen once, with about 8.1% in the top ten. The sequenced sample consisted of peripheral blood. The receptors here all came from a woman between 35 and 50 years old with acute or convalescent COVID-19.

V is TRBV6-2 or TRBV6-3 and J is TRBJ2-5, with TRBD1 as a possible D gene (5 bases). CDR1 is MNHEY, CDR2 SVGEGT, per germline. The CDR3 contains 13 residues. The V and J ends lost 6 bases and 2 bases respectively, with 10 bases between them. CDR3 residues: CASSLRVQETQYF. CDR3 in DNA: TGTGCCAGCAGCCTCAGGGTTCAAGAGACCCAGTACTTC.

The chain couples TRBV19 to TRBJ2-4; D not certain. CDR1 is LNHDA and CDR2 is SQIVND in the germline V gene (reference sequence). Trimming removed 8 bases from V and 0 bases from J, with 5 bases in between. This CDR3 is built from 12 residues. CDR3 coding DNA: TGTGCCAGTTCGTTAGCCAAAAACATTCAGTACTTC. Translating gives CASSLAKNIQYF. Together with reference TRBV19 and TRBJ2-4, the CDR3 gives the full variable domain: DGGITQSPKYLFRKEGQNVTLSCEQNLNHDAMYWYRQDPGQGLRLIYYSQIVNDFQKGDIAEGYSVSREKKESFPLTVTSAQKNPTAFYLCASSLAKNIQYFGAGTRLSVL.

The chain combines TRBV13 with TRBJ2-6; 7 bases fit TRBD1. Germline loops: CDR1 PRHDT, CDR2 FYEKMQ (reference sequence). The CDR3 consists of 17 residues. V lost 5 bases to trimming and J lost 2 bases; unmatched junction nucleotides: 9. As DNA, the CDR3 is TGTGCCAGCAGCCCCTCACAGGGGATTGCTGGGGCCAACGTCCTGACTTTC. Its translation: CASSPSQGIAGANVLTF.

This rearrangement joins TRBV5-1 to TRBJ1-6, with 7 bases identical to TRBD1. Germline lookup yields CDR1 SGHRS and CDR2 YFSETQ. The ends lost 2 bases at V and 10 bases at J; junction bases unmatched: 9. This CDR3 comprises 15 residues. CDR3 region: CASSFQGTVESPLHF. The CDR3 DNA is TGCGCCAGCAGCTTTCAGGGGACAGTAGAGTCACCCCTCCACTTT. Filled out from reference TRBV5-1 and TRBJ1-6, the complete variable domain reads KAGVTQTPRYLIKTRGQQVTLSCSPISGHRSVSWYQQTPGQGLQFLFEYFSETQRNKGNFPGRFSGRQFSNSRSEMNVSTLELGDSALYLCASSFQGTVESPLHFGNGTRLTVT.

The V call is TRBV7-3, the J call TRBJ2-3, with 7 nucleotides matching TRBD2. This CDR3 contains 16 residues. CDR1 and CDR2 from the germline V gene are SGHTA and FQGTGA. Trimming cost V 5 bases and J 0 bases; bases outside gene matches: 8. The CDR3 nucleotides read TGTGCCAGCAGCCCGAGAGCGGGGCTTAGCACAGATACGCAGTATTTT. Translation gives CASSPRAGLSTDTQYF.

The DNA for the CDR3 is TGCGCCAGCAGCCGGACGGGACAGGGAGGAGGGGAGCTGTTTTTT. Residues: CASSRTGQGGGELFF. This rearrangement joins TRBV4-3 to TRBJ2-2; 9 bases agree with TRBD1. CDR1 LGHNA and CDR2 YSLEER come from the germline V gene. This CDR3 has 15 residues. V was clipped by 4 bases and J by 8 bases; unmatched bases: 8.

V usage is TRBV19 and J usage is TRBJ1-6; possibly TRBD1 for D (5 bases). There are 13 residues in the CDR3. Germline CDR1 reads LNHDA; CDR2 reads SQIVND (reference sequence). V lost 4 bases and J 9 bases, leaving 10 bases between the germline ends. The CDR3 DNA sequence: TGTGCCAGTAGTAACGGGGGTAGTTCACCCCTCCACTTT. It codes for CASSNGGSSPLHF.

This chain uses TRBV5-1 with TRBJ1-2, with D tentatively TRBD1 (5 bases). The length of the CDR3 is 15 residues. Trimming removed 4 bases from V and 4 bases from J, with 17 bases in between. Germline-derived CDR1 and CDR2 are SGHRS and YFSETQ. CDR3 bases: TGCGCCAGCAGCCCCGCCGGGGGGTCGCCCTATGGCTACACCTTC. Its protein product is CASSPAGGSPYGYTF.

This clone was seen a handful of times. The gene calls are TRBV6-2 or TRBV6-3 and TRBJ1-2; the D gene is possibly TRBD1 (6 bases). Trimming shortened V by 5 bases and J by 4 bases, and 14 bases separated the two germline ends. There are 14 residues in the CDR3. Germline V CDR1 and CDR2: MNHEY, SVGEGT. The CDR3 region has the DNA TGTGCCAGCAGTGACCCAGGGGAAACCTATGGCTACACCTTC. Translated: CASSDPGETYGYTF.

This chain connects TRBV7-3 to TRBJ2-1; 7 nucleotides line up with TRBD1. The CDR3 sequence is 13 residues long. V was clipped by 5 bases and J by 5 bases; unmatched bases: 3. In germline, CDR1 is SGHTA, CDR2 FQGTGA. The CDR3 region has the DNA TGTGCCAGCAGCCCAGGGGGTAACAATGAGCAGTTCTTC. Its protein is CASSPGGNNEQFF.

CDR3 nucleotide sequence: TGTGCCAGCAGTTTCGACAGGGGCCGGAATCAGCCCCAGCATTTT. Translated: CASSFDRGRNQPQHF. The chain employs TRBV6-2 or TRBV6-3 and TRBJ1-5; 8 bases map to TRBD1. The V gene's germline CDR1 is MNHEY and CDR2 SVGEGT. CDR3 size: 15 residues. The ends lost 4 bases at V and 4 bases at J; junction bases unmatched: 6.

Here the CDR3 reads CASSHGTAQNSPLHF. CDR3 in DNA: TGTGCCAGCTCGCACGGGACAGCCCAAAATTCACCCCTCCACTTT. The rearrangement links TRBV18 to TRBJ1-6, with 7 bases identical to TRBD1. Germline trimming cut 6 bases from V and 7 bases from J; bases unmatched to any gene: 9. Germline assignment: CDR1 KGHSH and CDR2 LQKENI. CDR3 size: 15 residues.

CDR3 nucleotide sequence: TGTGCCAGCAGCCAAGAGGAGGGATTCGAAACTGAAGCTTTCTTT. Translating gives CASSQEEGFETEAFF. The V gene is TRBV3-1 (or the pseudogene TRBV3-2), the J gene TRBJ1-1; D remains unclear. Germline V gene lookup returns CDR1 LGHDT and CDR2 YNNKEL (reference sequence). V was cut by 0 bases and J by 5 bases, with 13 bases left in between. The CDR3 is 15 amino acids.

This chain uses TRBV6-6 with TRBJ1-4; D is undetermined. V was cut by 5 bases and J by 6 bases, with 4 bases left in between. The length of the CDR3 is 11 residues. The germline gives CDR1 MNHNY, CDR2 SVGAGI (reference sequence). The CDR3 loop is CASSTHEKLFF. The CDR3 coding sequence is TGTGCCAGCAGTACTCATGAAAAACTGTTTTTT.